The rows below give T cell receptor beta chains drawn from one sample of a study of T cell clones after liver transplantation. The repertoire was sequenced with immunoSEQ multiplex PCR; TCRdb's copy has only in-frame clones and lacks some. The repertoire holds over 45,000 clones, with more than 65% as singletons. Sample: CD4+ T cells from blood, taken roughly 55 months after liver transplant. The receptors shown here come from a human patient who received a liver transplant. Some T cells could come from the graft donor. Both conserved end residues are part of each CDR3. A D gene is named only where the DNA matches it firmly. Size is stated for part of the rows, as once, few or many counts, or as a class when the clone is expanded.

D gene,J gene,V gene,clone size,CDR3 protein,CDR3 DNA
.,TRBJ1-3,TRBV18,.,CASSPPAWAISGNTIYF,TGTGCCAGCTCACCACCGGCCTGGGCAATCTCTGGAAACACCATATATTTT
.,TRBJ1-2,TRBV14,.,CASSPRTDGLDGYTF,TGTGCCAGCAGCCCAAGGACGGACGGCCTCGACGGCTACACCTTC
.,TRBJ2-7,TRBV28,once,CASTRSRGGYEQYF,TGTGCCAGCACAAGAAGCAGGGGGGGCTACGAGCAGTACTTC
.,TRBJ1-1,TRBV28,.,CASRGNTEAFF,TGTGCCAGCAGGGGGAACACTGAAGCTTTCTTT
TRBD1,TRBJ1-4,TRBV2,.,CASKTGTANEKLFF,TGTGCCAGCAAGACCGGGACAGCTAATGAAAAACTGTTTTTT
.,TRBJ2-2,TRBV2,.,CASSFRLAGELFF,TGTGCCAGCAGTTTTCGACTAGCCGGGGAGCTGTTTTTT
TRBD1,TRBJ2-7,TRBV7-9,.,CASSPGQGPYEQYF,TGTGCCAGCAGCCCCGGACAGGGTCCCTACGAGCAGTACTTC
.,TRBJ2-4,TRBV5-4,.,CASSAWLSRSQNIQYF,TGTGCCAGCAGCGCCTGGCTGAGCAGGAGTCAAAACATTCAGTACTTC
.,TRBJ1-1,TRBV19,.,CASSIGRQTNTEAFF,TGTGCCAGTAGTATAGGTCGACAAACGAACACTGAAGCTTTCTTT
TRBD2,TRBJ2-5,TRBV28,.,CASSRLAGGRETQYF,TGTGCCAGCAGCCGACTAGCGGGGGGGCGGGAGACCCAGTACTTC
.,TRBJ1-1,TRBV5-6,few,CASIKSGTQNTEAFF,TGTGCCAGCATTAAGAGCGGGACACAGAACACTGAAGCTTTCTTT